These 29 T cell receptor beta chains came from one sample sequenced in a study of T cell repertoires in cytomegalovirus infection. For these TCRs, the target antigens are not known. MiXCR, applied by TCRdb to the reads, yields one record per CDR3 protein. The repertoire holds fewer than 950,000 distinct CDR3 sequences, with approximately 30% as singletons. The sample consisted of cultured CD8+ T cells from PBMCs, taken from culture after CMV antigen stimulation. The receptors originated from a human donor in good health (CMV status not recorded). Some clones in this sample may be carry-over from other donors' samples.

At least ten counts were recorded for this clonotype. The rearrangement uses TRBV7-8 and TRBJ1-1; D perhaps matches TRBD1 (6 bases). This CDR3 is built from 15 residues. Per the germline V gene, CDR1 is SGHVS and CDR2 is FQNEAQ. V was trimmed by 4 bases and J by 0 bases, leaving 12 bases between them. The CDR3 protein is CASSYRTAMNTEAFF. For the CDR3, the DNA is TGTGCCAGCAGCTATCGGACAGCGATGAACACTGAAGCTTTCTTT.

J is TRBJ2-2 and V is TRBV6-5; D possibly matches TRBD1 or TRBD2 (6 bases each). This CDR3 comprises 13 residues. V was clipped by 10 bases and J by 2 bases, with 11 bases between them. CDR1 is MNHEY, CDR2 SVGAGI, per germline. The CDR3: CAIGGFNTGELFF. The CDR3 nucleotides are TGTGCCATAGGGGGGTTCAACACCGGGGAGCTGTTTTTT.

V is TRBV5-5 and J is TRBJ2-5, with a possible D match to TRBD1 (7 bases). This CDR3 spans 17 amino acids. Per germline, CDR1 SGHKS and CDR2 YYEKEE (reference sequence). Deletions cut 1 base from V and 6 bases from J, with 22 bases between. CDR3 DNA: TGTGCCAGCAGCTTGAGTAACGGGACAGTCGGGAGAAAGACCCAGTACTTC. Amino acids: CASSLSNGTVGRKTQYF.

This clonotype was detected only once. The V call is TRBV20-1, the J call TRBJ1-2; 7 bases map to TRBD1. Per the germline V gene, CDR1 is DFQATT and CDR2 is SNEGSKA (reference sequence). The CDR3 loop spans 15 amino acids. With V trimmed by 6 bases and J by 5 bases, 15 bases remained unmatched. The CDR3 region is CSANYRTGEFYGYTF. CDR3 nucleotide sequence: TGCAGTGCCAACTACCGGACAGGAGAGTTTTATGGCTACACCTTC.

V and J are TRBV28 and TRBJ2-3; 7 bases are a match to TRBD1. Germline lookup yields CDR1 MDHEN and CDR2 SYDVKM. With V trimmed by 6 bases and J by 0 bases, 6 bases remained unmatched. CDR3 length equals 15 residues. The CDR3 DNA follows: TGTGCCAGCAGCGACACAGGGGCGAGCACAGATACGCAGTATTTT. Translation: CASSDTGASTDTQYF.

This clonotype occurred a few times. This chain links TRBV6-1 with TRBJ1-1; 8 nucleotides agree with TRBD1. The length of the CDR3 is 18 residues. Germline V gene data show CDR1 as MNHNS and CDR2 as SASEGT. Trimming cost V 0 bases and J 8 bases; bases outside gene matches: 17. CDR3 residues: CASSEAAPYLGQGAEAFF. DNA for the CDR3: TGTGCCAGCAGTGAAGCAGCGCCCTACCTCGGACAGGGCGCGGAAGCTTTCTTT.

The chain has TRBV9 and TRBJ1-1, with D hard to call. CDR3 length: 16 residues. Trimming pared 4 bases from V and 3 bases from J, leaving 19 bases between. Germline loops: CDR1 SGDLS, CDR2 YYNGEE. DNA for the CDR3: TGTGCCAGCAGCTCCAGTCCCACTGGGGTTTACACTGAAGCTTTCTTT. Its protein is CASSSSPTGVYTEAFF.

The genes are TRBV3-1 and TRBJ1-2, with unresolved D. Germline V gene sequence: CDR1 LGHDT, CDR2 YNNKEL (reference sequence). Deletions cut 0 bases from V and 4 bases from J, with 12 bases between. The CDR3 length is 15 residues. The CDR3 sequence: CASSQERSGGYGYTF. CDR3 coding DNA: TGTGCCAGCAGCCAAGAGAGGAGTGGAGGCTATGGCTACACCTTC.

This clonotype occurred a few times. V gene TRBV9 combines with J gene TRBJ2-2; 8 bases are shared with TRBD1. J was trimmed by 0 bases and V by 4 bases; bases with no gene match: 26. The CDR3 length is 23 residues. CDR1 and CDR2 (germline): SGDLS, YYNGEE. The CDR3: CASSLFPSISKVTGGANTGELFF. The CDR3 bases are TGTGCCAGCAGCCTATTCCCAAGTATTAGTAAGGTTACAGGGGGAGCGAACACCGGGGAGCTGTTTTTT. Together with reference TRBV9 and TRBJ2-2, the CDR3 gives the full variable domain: DSGVTQTPKHLITATGQRVTLRCSPRSGDLSVYWYQQSLDQGLQFLIQYYNGEERAKGNILERFSAQQFPDLHSELNLSSLELGDSALYFCASSLFPSISKVTGGANTGELFFGEGSRLTVL.

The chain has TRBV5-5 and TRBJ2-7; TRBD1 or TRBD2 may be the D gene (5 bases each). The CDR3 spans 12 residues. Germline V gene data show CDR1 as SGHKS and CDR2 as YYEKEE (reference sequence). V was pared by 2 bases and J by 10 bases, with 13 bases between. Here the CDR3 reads CASSFGDRVQYF. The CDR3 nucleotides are TGTGCCAGCAGCTTTGGGGACCGGGTCCAGTACTTC.

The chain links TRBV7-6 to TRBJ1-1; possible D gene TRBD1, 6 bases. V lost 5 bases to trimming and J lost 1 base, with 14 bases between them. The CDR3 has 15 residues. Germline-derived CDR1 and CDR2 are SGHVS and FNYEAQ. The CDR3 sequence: CASSPRTAWNTEAFF. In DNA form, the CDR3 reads TGTGCCAGCAGCCCCCGGACAGCTTGGAACACTGAAGCTTTCTTT.

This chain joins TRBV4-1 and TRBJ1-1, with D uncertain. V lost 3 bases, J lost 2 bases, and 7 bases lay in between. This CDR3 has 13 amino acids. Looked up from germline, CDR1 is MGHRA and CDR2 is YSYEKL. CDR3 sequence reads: CASSQVTNTEAFF. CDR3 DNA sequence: TGCGCCAGCAGCCAGGTCACAAACACTGAAGCTTTCTTT.

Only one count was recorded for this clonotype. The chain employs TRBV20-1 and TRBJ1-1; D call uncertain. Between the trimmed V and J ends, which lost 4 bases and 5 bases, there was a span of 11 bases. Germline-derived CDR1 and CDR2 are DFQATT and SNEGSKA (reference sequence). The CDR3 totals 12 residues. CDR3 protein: CSANAGFTEAFF. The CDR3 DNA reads TGCAGTGCTAATGCTGGTTTTACTGAAGCTTTCTTT.

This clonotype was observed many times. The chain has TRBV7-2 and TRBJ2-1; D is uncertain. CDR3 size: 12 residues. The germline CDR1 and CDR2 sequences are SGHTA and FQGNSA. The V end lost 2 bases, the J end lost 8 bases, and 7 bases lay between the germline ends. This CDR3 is CASSLSLDEQFF. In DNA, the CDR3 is TGTGCCAGCAGCTTAAGTCTCGATGAGCAGTTCTTC. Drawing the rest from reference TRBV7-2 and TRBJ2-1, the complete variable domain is GAGVSQSPSNKVTEKGKDVELRCDPISGHTALYWYRQSLGQGLEFLIYFQGNSAPDKSGLPSDRFSAERTGGSVSTLTIQRTQQEDSAVYLCASSLSLDEQFFGPGTRLTVL.

The CDR3 coding sequence is TGTGCCAGCAGCTTCGCAGGGCAAGCTTTCTTT. It translates to CASSFAGQAFF. The genes are TRBV5-4 and TRBJ1-1; D might be TRBD1 (5 bases). Germline values: CDR1 SGHNT, CDR2 YYREEE (reference sequence). V was clipped by 2 bases and J by 9 bases, with 8 bases between them. CDR3 length equals 11 residues.

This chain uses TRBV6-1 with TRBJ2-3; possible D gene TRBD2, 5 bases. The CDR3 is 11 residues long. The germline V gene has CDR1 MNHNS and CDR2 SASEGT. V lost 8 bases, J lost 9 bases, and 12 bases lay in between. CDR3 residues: CASALPGTQYF. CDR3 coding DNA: TGTGCCAGCGCGTTACCGGGGACGCAGTATTTT.

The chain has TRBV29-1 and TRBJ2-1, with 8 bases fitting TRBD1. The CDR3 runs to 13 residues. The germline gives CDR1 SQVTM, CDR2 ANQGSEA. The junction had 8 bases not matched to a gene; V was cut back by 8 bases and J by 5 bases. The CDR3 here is CSSPQGAHNEQFF. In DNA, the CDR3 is TGCAGCAGTCCCCAGGGGGCCCACAATGAGCAGTTCTTC.

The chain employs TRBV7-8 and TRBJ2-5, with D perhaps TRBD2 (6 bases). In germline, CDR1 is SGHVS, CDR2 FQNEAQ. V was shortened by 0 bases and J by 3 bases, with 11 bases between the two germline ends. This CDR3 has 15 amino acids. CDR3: CASSLALASEETQYF. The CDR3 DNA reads TGTGCCAGCAGCTTAGCCCTGGCTAGCGAAGAGACCCAGTACTTC. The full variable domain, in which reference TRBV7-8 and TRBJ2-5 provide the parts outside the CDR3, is GAGVSQSPRYKVAKRGQDVALRCDPISGHVSLFWYQQALGQGPEFLTYFQNEAQLDKSGLPSDRFFAERPEGSVSTLKIQRTQQEDSAVYLCASSLALASEETQYFGPGTRLLVL.

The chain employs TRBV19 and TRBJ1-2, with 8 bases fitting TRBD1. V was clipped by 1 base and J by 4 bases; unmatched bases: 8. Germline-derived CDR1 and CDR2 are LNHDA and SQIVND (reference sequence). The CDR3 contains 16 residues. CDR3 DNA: TGTGCCAGTAGTATAGGGGACAGGCTTAACTCCTATGGCTACACCTTC. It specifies CASSIGDRLNSYGYTF.

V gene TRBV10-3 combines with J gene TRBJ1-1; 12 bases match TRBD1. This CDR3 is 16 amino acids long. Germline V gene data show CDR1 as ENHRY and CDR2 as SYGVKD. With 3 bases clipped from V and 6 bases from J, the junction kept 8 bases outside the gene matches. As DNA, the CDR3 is TGTGCCATCAGTGACCCGGGACAGGGGGCGTTTTCTGAAGCTTTCTTT. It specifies CAISDPGQGAFSEAFF.

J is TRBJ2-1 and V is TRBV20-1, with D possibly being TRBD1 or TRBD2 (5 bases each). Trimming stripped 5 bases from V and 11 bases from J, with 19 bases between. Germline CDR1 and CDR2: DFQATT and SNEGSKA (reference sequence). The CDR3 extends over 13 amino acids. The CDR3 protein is CSAPGTPTMKQFF. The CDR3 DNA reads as TGCAGTGCTCCCGGGACGCCTACAATGAAGCAGTTCTTC.

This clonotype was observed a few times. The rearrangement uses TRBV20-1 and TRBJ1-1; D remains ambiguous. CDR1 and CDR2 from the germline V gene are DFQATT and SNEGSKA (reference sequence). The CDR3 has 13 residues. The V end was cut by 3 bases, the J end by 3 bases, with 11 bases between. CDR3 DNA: TGCAGTGCTAGCTGGGATATGGACACTGAAGCTTTCTTT. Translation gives CSASWDMDTEAFF.

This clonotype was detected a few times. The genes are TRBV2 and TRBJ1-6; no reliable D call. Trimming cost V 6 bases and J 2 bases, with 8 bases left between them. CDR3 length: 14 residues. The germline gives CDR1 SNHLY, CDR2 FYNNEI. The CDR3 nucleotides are TGTGCCAGCAGACGCAAGGCCTATAATTCACCCCTCCACTTT. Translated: CASRRKAYNSPLHF.

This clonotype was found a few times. CDR3 residues: CASSPGPPGGNSYNEQFF. In DNA, the CDR3 is TGTGCCAGCAGTCCTGGTCCGCCGGGGGGGAACTCCTACAATGAGCAGTTCTTC. This chain connects TRBV6-5 to TRBJ2-1; 8 bases agree with TRBD2. CDR3 length: 18 residues. Germline V gene sequence: CDR1 MNHEY, CDR2 SVGAGI. The V segment lost 5 bases and the J segment 0 bases; nucleotides outside the gene matches: 12.

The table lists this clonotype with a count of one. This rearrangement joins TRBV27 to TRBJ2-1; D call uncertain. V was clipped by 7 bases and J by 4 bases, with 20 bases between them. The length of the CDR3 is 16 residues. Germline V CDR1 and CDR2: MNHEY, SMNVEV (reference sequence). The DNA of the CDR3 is TGTGCCAGCACTCCCTCTACGGGTTTTGAGTACAATGAGCAGTTCTTC. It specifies CASTPSTGFEYNEQFF.

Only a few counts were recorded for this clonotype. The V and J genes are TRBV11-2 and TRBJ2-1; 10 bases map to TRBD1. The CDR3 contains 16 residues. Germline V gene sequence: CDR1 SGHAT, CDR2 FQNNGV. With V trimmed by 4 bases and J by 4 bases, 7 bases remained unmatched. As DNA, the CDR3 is TGTGCCAGCAGCTCCCGGGGGACAGGGGTTTACAATGAGCAGTTCTTC. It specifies CASSSRGTGVYNEQFF.

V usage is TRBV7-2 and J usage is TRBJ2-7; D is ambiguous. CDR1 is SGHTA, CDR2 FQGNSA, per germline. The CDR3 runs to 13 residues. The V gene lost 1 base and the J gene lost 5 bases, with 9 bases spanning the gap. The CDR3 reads CASSLVRWDEQYV. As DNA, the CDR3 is TGTGCCAGCAGCTTAGTACGGTGGGACGAGCAGTACGTC.

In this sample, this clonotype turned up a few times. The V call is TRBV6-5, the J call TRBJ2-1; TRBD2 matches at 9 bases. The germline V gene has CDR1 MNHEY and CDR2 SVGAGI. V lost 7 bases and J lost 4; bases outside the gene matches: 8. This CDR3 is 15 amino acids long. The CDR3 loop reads CASTLGTSTYNEQFF. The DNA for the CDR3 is TGTGCCAGCACCTTGGGGACTAGCACTTACAATGAGCAGTTCTTC.

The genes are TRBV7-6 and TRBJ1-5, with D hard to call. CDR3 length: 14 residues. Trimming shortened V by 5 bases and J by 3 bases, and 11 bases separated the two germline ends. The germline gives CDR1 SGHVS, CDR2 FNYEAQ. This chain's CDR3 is CASSEGRVNQPQHF. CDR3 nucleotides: TGTGCCAGCAGCGAAGGGAGGGTCAATCAGCCCCAGCATTTT.